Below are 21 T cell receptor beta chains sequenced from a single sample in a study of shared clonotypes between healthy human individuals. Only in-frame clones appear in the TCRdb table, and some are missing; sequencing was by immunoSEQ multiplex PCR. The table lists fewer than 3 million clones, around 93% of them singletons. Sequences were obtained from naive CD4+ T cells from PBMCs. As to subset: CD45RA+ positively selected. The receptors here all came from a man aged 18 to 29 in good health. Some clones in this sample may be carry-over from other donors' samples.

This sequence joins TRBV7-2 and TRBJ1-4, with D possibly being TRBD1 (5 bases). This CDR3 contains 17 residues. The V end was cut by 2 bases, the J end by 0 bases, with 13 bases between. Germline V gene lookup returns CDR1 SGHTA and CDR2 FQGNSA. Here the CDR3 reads CASSLTRQTATNEKLFF. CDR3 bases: TGTGCCAGCAGCTTAACACGACAGACTGCAACTAATGAAAAACTGTTTTTT.

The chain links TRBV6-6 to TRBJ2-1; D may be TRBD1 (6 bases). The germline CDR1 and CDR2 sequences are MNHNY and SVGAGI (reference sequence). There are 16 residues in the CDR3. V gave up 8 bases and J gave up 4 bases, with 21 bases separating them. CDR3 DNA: TGTGCCAGCGGGGCAGAGGTTTGGACAGTTTACAATGAGCAGTTCTTC. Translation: CASGAEVWTVYNEQFF.

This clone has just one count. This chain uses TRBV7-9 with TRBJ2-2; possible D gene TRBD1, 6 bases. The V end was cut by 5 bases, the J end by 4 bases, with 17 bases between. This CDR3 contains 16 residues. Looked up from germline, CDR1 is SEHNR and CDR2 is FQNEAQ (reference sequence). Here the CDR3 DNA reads TGTGCCAGCAGCCCGACGGCAGGGGCGGTCACCGGGGAGCTGTTTTTT. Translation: CASSPTAGAVTGELFF.

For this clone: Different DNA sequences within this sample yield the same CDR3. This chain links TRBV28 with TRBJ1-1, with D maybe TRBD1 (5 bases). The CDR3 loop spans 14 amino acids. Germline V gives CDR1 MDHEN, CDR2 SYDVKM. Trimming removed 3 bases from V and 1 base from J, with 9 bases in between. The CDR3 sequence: CASSFRGRNTEAFF. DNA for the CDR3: TGTGCCAGCAGTTTTCGGGGGAGGAACACTGAAGCTTTCTTT.

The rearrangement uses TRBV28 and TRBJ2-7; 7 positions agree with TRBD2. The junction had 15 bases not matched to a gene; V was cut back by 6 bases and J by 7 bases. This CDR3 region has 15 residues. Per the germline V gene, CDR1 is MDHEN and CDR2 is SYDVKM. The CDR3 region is CASRGAGRRVSEQYF. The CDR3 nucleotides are TGTGCCAGCAGAGGAGCGGGACGCCGGGTGAGTGAGCAGTACTTC. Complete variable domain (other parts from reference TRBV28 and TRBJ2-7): DVKVTQSSRYLVKRTGEKVFLECVQDMDHENMFWYRQDPGLGLRLIYFSYDVKMKEKGDIPEGYSVSREKKERFSLILESASTNQTSMYLCASRGAGRRVSEQYFGPGTRLTVT.

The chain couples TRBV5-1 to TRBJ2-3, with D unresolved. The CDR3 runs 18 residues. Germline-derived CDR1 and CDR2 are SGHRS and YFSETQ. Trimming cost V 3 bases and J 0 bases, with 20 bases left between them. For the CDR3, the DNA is TGCGCCAGCAGCTCCTTTACAAGGGTGAGTACTAGCACAGATACGCAGTATTTT. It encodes CASSSFTRVSTSTDTQYF.

In DNA, the CDR3 is TGCGCCAGCAGCTTGGGGTCTCACTCCGGGGAGCTGTTTTTT. Translated, it gives CASSLGSHSGELFF. V gene TRBV5-1 combines with J gene TRBJ2-2; no clear D. In germline, CDR1 is SGHRS, CDR2 YFSETQ. The CDR3 contains 14 residues. Trimming removed 0 bases at V and 6 bases at J, with 9 bases between.

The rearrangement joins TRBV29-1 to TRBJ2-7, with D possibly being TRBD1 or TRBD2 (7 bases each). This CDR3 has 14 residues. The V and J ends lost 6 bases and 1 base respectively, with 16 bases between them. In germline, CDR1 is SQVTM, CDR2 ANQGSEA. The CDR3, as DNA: TGCAGCGTACACATCCAGGGGGGGTCCTACGAGCAGTACTTC. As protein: CSVHIQGGSYEQYF.

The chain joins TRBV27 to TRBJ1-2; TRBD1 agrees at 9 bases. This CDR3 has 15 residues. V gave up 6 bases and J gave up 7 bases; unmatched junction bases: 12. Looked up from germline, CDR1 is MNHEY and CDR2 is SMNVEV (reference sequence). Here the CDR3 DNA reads TGTGCCAGCAGCCCGTCGGGACAGGGAAGTCGTGGCTACACCTTC. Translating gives CASSPSGQGSRGYTF.

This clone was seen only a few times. CDR3 coding DNA: TGCGCCAGCAGCTTTGGCCCGGTCAGCAGCAATCAGCCCCAGCATTTT. Translating it yields CASSFGPVSSNQPQHF. The V gene is TRBV5-1, the J gene TRBJ1-5, with D unclear. There are 16 residues in the CDR3. Germline-derived CDR1 and CDR2 are SGHRS and YFSETQ. V was cut by 2 bases and J by 1 base, with 13 bases left in between.

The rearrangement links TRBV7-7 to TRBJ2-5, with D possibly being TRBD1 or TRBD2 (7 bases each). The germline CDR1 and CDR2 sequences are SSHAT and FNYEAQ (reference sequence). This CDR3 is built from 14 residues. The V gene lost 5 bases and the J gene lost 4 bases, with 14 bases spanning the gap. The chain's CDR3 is CASSPGGGGETQYF. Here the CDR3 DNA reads TGTGCCAGCAGCCCAGGGGGGGGAGGAGAGACCCAGTACTTC.

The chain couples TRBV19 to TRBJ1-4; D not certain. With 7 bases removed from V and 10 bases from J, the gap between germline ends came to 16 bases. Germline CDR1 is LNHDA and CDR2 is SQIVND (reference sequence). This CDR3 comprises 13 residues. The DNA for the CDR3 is TGTGCCAGTAAAAGGGATAGAATGGGAAAACTGTTTTTT. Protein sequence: CASKRDRMGKLFF.

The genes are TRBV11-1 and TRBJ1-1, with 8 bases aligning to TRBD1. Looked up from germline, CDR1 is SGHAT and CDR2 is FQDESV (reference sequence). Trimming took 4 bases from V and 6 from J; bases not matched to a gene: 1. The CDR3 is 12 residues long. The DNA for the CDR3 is TGTGCCAGCAGCTCACAGGGGGCTGAAGCTTTCTTT. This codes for CASSSQGAEAFF.

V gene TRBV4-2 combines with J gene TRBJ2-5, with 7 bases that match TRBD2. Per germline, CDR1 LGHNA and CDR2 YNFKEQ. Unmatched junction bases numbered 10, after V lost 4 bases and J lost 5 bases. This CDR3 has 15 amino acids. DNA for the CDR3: TGTGCCAGCAGCCCCACGGGGGAGGGCGAGGAGACCCAGTACTTC. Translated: CASSPTGEGEETQYF.

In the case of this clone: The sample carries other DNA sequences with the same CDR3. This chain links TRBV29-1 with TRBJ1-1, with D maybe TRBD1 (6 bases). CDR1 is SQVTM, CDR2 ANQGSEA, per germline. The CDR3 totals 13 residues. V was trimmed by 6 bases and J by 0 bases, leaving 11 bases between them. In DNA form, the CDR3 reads TGCAGCGTCCAGGGGATCATGAACACTGAAGCTTTCTTT. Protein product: CSVQGIMNTEAFF. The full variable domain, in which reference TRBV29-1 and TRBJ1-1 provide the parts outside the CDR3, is SAVISQKPSRDICQRGTSLTIQCQVDSQVTMMFWYRQQPGQSLTLIATANQGSEATYESGFVIDKFPISRPNLTFSTLTVSNMSPEDSSIYLCSVQGIMNTEAFFGQGTRLTVV.

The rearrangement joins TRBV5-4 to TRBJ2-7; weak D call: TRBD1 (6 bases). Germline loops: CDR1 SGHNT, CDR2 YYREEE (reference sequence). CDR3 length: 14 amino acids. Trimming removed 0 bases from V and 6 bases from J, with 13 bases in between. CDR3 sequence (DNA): TGTGCCAGCAGCTTGGGGACAGTCGTCTCCGAGCAGTACTTC. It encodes CASSLGTVVSEQYF.

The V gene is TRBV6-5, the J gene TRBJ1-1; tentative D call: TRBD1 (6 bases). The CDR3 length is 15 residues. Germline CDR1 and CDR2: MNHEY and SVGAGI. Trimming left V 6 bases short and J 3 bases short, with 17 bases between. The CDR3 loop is CASRQNRVGDTEAFF. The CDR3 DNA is TGTGCCAGCAGACAGAACAGGGTTGGGGACACTGAAGCTTTCTTT.

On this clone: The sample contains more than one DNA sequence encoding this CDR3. CDR3 sequence reads: CASSGTGNYGYTF. CDR3 DNA sequence: TGTGCCAGCAGTGGGACAGGGAACTATGGCTACACCTTC. The genes are TRBV25-1 and TRBJ1-2; 8 bases map to TRBD1. J lost 2 bases, V lost 4 bases, and 0 bases had no gene match. Germline values: CDR1 MGHDK, CDR2 SYGVNS. CDR3 length equals 13 residues.

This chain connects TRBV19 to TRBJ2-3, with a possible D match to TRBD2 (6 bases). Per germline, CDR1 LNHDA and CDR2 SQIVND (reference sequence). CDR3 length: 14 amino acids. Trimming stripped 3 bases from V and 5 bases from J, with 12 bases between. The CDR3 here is CASSISPAGDTQYF. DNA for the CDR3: TGTGCCAGTAGTATTTCCCCAGCGGGAGATACGCAGTATTTT.

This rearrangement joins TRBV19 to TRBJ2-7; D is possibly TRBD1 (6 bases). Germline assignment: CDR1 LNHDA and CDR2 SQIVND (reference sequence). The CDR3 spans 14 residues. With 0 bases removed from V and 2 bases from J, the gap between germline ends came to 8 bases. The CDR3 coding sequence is TGTGCCAGTAGTATAGAGAACAGGGCCTACGAGCAGTACTTC. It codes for CASSIENRAYEQYF.

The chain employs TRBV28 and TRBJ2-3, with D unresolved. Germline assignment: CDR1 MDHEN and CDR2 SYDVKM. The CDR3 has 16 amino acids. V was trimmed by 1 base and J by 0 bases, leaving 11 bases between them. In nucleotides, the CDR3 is TGTGCCAGCAGTTTATCTGAGTGGATCAGCACAGATACGCAGTATTTT. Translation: CASSLSEWISTDTQYF.